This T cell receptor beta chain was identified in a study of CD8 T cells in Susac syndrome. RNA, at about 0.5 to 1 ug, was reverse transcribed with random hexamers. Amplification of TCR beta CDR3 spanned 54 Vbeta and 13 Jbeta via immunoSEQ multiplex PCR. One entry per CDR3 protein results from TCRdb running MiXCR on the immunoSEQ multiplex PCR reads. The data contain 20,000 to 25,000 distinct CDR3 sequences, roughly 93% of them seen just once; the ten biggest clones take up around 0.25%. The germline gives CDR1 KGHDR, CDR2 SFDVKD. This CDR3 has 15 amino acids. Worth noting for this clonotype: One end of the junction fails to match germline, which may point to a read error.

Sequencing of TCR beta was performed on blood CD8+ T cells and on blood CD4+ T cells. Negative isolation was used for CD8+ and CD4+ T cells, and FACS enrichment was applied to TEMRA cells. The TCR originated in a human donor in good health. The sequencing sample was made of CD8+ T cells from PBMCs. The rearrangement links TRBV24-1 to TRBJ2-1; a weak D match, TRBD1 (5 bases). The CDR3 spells CATSVGLGFDNERFF. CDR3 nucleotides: TGTGCCACCAGTGTGGGGCTCGGGTTCGACAATGAGCGGTTCTTC.